Sequencing of this T cell receptor beta chain was carried out in a study of blood T cells in healthy people across ages. The CDR3 covers 15 residues. V was clipped by 6 bases and J by 4 bases; unmatched bases: 8. Germline V gene data show CDR1 as DFQATT and CDR2 as SNEGSKA (reference sequence). For the second PCR, which ran for roughly 6 to 12 cycles, a sample-barcoded 5' primer and a J-beta primer mix were used. Every molecule of cDNA carried a tag from a template-switch adaptor with 12 random nucleotides. Each CDR3 protein gets one entry after TCRdb re-called the 5' RACE reads with MiXCR. The sample lists some 560,000 distinct CDR3 sequences; about 27% were seen once. These same data were also listed under a study on T cells of mothers and their children. That source reports: Three healthy Caucasian mothers served as donors, and their six children did as well.

The source of this sequence is a boy between 2 and 10 years old in good health. The sample comprised blood. The V and J genes are TRBV20-1 and TRBJ2-7; the match to TRBD2 covers 14 bases. In DNA form, the CDR3 reads TGCAGTGCGCCCGGACTAGCGGGGGGAGGGTACGAGCAGTACTTC. This translates into CSAPGLAGGGYEQYF.